This record concerns one TCR beta chain sequence. The sample originates from a study of blood T cell repertoires in COVID-19. Looking at the study overall: The United States, Italy and Spain were the sources of the acute and convalescent COVID-19 samples.

This CDR3 comprises 15 residues. The ends were cut back, 8 bases at V and 7 bases at J, with 21 bases in the middle. Looked up from germline, CDR1 is LNHDA and CDR2 is SQIVND (reference sequence). Here immunoSEQ multiplex PCR was the method, and the copy in TCRdb shows in-frame clones only, minus some. The sample lists roughly 180,000 clones; about four fifths were seen once. The source is a woman aged 40 to 50 with COVID-19, enrolled during active disease. The sequenced sample was peripheral blood. This sequence joins TRBV19 and TRBJ2-1; perhaps TRBD1 as D (9 bases). The CDR3 nucleotides are TGTGCCAGTCGGGGGGGGACAGGGTCTCGGAATGAGCAGTTCTTC. It yields the protein CASRGGTGSRNEQFF. Together with reference TRBV19 and TRBJ2-1, the CDR3 gives the full variable domain: DGGITQSPKYLFRKEGQNVTLSCEQNLNHDAMYWYRQDPGQGLRLIYYSQIVNDFQKGDIAEGYSVSREKKESFPLTVTSAQKNPTAFYLCASRGGTGSRNEQFFGPGTRLTVL.